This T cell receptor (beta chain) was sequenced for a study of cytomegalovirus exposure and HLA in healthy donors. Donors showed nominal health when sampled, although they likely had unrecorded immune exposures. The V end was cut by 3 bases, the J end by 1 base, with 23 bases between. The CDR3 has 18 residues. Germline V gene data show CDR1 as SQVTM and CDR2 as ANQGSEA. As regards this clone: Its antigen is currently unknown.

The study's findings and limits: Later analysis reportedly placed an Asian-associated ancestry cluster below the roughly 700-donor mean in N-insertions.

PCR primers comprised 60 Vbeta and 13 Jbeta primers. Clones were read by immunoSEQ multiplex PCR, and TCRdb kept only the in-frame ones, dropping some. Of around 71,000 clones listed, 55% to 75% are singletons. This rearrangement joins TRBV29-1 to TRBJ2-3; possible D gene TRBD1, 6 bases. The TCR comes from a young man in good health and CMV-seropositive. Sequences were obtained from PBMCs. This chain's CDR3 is CSVEFGVLGALGTDTQYF. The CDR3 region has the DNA TGCAGCGTTGAGTTTGGGGTATTGGGGGCGCTAGGCACAGATACGCAGTATTTT.